Shown below are 10 T cell receptor beta chains from a single sample sequenced in a study of CD8+CD57+ T cells in acquired aplastic anemia. Template material for TCR beta VDJ and CDR3 profiling consisted of genomic DNA. TCRdb re-analysed the reads in MiXCR, keeping a single row per CDR3 protein. The sample records hundreds of thousands of distinct CDR3 sequences, around 68% being singletons. Sequencing input: sorted CD4+, CD8+, or CD8+CD57+ T cells (not recorded which) from PBMCs. The source is a human donor in good health, serving as a control.

This clonotype was seen ten or more times. The chain carries TRBV14 and TRBJ1-5; tentative D call: TRBD1 (5 bases). V was clipped by 0 bases and J by 7 bases, with 19 bases between them. CDR1 SGHDN and CDR2 FVKESK come from the germline V gene. This CDR3 is 17 amino acids long. CDR3 sequence reads: CASSQDTNRRAKQPQHF. DNA for the CDR3: TGTGCCAGCAGCCAAGATACTAACAGGAGGGCGAAGCAGCCCCAGCATTTT.

In this sample, this clonotype turned up many times. The J gene is TRBJ1-6, the V gene TRBV20-1; TRBD1 is a possible D gene (6 bases). V gave up 3 bases and J gave up 0 bases, with 12 bases separating them. Germline assignment: CDR1 DFQATT and CDR2 SNEGSKA (reference sequence). The CDR3 totals 16 residues. CDR3 in amino acids: CSAREGEGSYNSPLHF. CDR3 DNA: TGCAGTGCTAGGGAGGGGGAGGGCTCCTATAATTCACCCCTCCACTTT.

The gene calls are TRBV7-3 and TRBJ2-7; weak D call: TRBD2 (5 bases). V was pared by 5 bases and J by 3 bases, with 29 bases between. This CDR3 is 19 amino acids long. The germline gives CDR1 SGHTA, CDR2 FQGTGA. The CDR3 reads CASSPAPAVGKQRYYEQYF. The CDR3, as DNA: TGTGCCAGCAGCCCAGCGCCGGCGGTGGGCAAACAGCGGTACTACGAGCAGTACTTC. Full variable domain (outside the CDR3, taken from reference TRBV7-3 and TRBJ2-7): GAGVSQTPSNKVTEKGKYVELRCDPISGHTALYWYRQSLGQGPEFLIYFQGTGAADDSGLPNDRFFAVRPEGSVSTLKIQRTERGDSAVYLCASSPAPAVGKQRYYEQYFGPGTRLTVT.

Turning to this clonotype: No conserved phenylalanine or tryptophan ends this CDR3, so it is likely a read error. The DNA is omitted, as the CDR3 cannot be located on it reliably, and the CDR3 follows TCRdb's listing. The chain couples TRBV2 to TRBJ2-5; TRBD1 is taken as the D call from the table, unchecked against the DNA. Germline V gives CDR1 SNHLY, CDR2 FYNNEI. The CDR3 extends over 16 residues, inclusive of both ends. The chain's CDR3 is CASSLQAQGSQETQQY.

Remarks on this clonotype: The junction and the germline gene differ at one end; a read error may be behind it. This rearrangement joins TRBV7-6 to TRBJ1-6, with D unclear. The CDR3 length is 14 residues. Germline CDR1 and CDR2: SGHVS and FNYEAQ. CDR3 in amino acids: CASSLGQDQPQHFF. CDR3 bases: TGTGCCAGCAGCTTAGGCCAGGATCAGCCCCAGCATTTTTTT.

This chain joins TRBV7-2 and TRBJ1-2; TRBD1 matches at 7 bases. Germline CDR1 is SGHTA and CDR2 is FQGNSA. This CDR3 has 14 residues. Trimming removed 10 bases from V and 3 bases from J; junction bases left unmatched: 11. CDR3 amino acids: CATGRDRADYGYTF. CDR3 DNA: TGTGCCACCGGCCGAGACAGGGCGGACTATGGCTACACCTTC.

This clonotype was recorded many times. The rearrangement uses TRBV7-6 and TRBJ2-3, with D unclear. CDR1 and CDR2 (germline): SGHVS, FNYEAQ. CDR3 size: 13 residues. Between the trimmed V and J ends, which lost 5 bases and 1 base, there was a span of 7 bases. The CDR3 region has the DNA TGTGCCAGCAGCATCGGGCGCACAGATACGCAGTATTTT. Translation: CASSIGRTDTQYF.

The chain joins TRBV5-6 to TRBJ1-4; no clear D. The CDR3 has 16 residues. The V end lost 5 bases, the J end lost 7 bases, and 21 bases lay between the germline ends. Per the germline V gene, CDR1 is SGHDT and CDR2 is YYEEEE. CDR3 residues: CASSPNGPALSEKLFF. CDR3 bases: TGTGCCAGCAGTCCAAACGGTCCAGCCTTGAGTGAAAAACTGTTTTTT.

This clonotype was detected once. CDR3 loop: CSAKGLAGESNEQYF. In nucleotides, the CDR3 is TGCAGTGCTAAGGGACTAGCGGGGGAAAGCAACGAGCAGTACTTC. The chain has TRBV20-1 and TRBJ2-7; 14 bases map to TRBD2. The V segment lost 4 bases and the J segment 5 bases; nucleotides outside the gene matches: 7. This CDR3 is 15 amino acids long. Germline CDR1 reads DFQATT; CDR2 reads SNEGSKA (reference sequence).

Only a few counts were recorded for this clonotype. This chain connects TRBV29-1 to TRBJ2-7; weak D call: TRBD1 (7 bases). This CDR3 region has 13 residues. The V gene's germline CDR1 is SQVTM and CDR2 ANQGSEA. V was shortened by 4 bases and J by 3 bases, with 13 bases between the two germline ends. The CDR3 reads CSVVVQGGYEQYF. The CDR3 DNA sequence: TGCAGCGTTGTCGTCCAGGGGGGCTACGAGCAGTACTTC.